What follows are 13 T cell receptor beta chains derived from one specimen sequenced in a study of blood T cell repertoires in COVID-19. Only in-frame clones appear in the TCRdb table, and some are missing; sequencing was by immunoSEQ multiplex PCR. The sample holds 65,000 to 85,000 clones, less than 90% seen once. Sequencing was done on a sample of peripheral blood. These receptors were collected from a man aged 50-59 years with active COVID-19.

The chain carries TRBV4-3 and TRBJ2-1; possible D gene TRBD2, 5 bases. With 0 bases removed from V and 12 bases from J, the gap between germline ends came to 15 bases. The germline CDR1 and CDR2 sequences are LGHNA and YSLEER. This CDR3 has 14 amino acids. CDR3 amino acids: CASSQDPGIRSQFF. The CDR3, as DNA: TGCGCCAGCAGCCAAGACCCGGGAATCAGGTCGCAGTTCTTC.

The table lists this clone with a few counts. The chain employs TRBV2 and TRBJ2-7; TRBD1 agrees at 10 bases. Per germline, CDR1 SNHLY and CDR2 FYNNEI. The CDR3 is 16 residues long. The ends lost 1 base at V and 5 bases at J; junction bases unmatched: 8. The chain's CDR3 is CASSEGAGTGAHEQYF. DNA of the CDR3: TGTGCCAGCAGTGAAGGGGCCGGGACAGGGGCTCACGAGCAGTACTTC.

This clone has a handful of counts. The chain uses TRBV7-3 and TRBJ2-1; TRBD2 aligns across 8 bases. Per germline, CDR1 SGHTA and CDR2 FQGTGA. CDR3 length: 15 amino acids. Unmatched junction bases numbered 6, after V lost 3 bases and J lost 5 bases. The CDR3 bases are TGTGCCAGCAGCTTGGAAAGCGGGAGCCACAATGAGCAGTTCTTC. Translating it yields CASSLESGSHNEQFF. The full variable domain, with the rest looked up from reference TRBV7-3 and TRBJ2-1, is GAGVSQTPSNKVTEKGKYVELRCDPISGHTALYWYRQSLGQGPEFLIYFQGTGAADDSGLPNDRFFAVRPEGSVSTLKIQRTERGDSAVYLCASSLESGSHNEQFFGPGTRLTVL.

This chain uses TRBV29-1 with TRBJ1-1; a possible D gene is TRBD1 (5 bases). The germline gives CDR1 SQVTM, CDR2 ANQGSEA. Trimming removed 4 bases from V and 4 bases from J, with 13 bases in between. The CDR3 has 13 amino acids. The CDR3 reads CSVAPSGGTEAFF. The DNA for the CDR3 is TGCAGCGTTGCCCCCTCCGGGGGCACTGAAGCTTTCTTT.

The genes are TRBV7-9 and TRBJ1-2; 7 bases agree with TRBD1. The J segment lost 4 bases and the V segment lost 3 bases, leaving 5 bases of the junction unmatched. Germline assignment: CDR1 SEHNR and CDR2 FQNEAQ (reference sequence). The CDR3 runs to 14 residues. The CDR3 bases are TGTGCCAGCAGCTTTCTCCGGGACAGCTATGGCTACACCTTC. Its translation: CASSFLRDSYGYTF.

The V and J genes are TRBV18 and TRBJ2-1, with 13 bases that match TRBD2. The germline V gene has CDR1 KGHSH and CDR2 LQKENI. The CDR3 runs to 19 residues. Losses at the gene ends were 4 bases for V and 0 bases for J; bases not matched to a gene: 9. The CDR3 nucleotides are TGTGCCAGCTCACGGACCGGGACTAGCGGGGTCAGCTCCTACAATGAGCAGTTCTTC. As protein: CASSRTGTSGVSSYNEQFF. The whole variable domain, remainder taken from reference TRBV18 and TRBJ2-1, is NAGVMQNPRHLVRRRGQEARLRCSPMKGHSHVYWYRQLPEEGLKFMVYLQKENIIDESGMPKERFSAEFPKEGPSILRIQQVVRGDSAAYFCASSRTGTSGVSSYNEQFFGPGTRLTVL.

CDR3 region: CASSGQDHYGYTF. In DNA, the CDR3 is TGTGCCAGCAGTGGACAGGACCACTATGGCTACACCTTC. The gene calls are TRBV6-2 or TRBV6-3 and TRBJ1-2; 7 bases align to TRBD1. Germline V lookup: CDR1 MNHEY, CDR2 SVGEGT. V gave up 5 bases and J gave up 3 bases; unmatched junction bases: 3. The CDR3 is made up of 13 amino acids.

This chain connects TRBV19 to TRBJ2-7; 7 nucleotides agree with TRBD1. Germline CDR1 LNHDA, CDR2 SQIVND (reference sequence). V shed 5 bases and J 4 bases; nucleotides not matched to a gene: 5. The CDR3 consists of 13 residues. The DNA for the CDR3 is TGTGCCAGTAGTGCGGACAGGCGATACGAGCAGTACTTC. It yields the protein CASSADRRYEQYF.

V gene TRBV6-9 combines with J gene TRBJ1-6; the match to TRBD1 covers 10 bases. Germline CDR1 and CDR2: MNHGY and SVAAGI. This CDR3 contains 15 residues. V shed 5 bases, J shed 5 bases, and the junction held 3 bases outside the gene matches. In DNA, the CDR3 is TGTGCCAGCAGTCACGGACAGGGGGATAATTCACCCCTCCACTTT. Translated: CASSHGQGDNSPLHF.

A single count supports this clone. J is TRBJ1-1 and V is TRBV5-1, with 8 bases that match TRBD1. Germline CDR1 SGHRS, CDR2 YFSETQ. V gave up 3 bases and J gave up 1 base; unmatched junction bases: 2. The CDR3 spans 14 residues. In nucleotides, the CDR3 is TGCGCCAGCAGCTCACAGGGGGGGAACACTGAAGCTTTCTTT. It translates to CASSSQGGNTEAFF.

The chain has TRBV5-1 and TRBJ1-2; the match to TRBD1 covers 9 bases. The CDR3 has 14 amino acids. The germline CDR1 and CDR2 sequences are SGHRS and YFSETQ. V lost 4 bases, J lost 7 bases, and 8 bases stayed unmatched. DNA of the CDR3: TGCGCCAGCAGCGAGGGGACAGGGCCGGGTGGCTACACCTTC. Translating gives CASSEGTGPGGYTF.

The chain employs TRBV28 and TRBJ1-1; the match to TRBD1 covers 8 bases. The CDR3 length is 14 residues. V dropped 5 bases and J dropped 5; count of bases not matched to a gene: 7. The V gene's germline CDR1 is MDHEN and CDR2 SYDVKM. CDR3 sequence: CASSTGGRGTEAFF. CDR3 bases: TGTGCCAGCAGTACAGGGGGGCGGGGTACTGAAGCTTTCTTT.

CDR3 sequence reads: CASSWGTSGSWVKNIQYF. CDR3 bases: TGCGCCAGCAGCTGGGGGACTAGCGGGAGTTGGGTCAAAAACATTCAGTACTTC. The chain recombines TRBV5-1 with TRBJ2-4; TRBD2 matches 14 bases. Germline V lookup: CDR1 SGHRS, CDR2 YFSETQ. The CDR3 spans 18 residues. Trimming cost V 3 bases and J 3 bases; bases outside gene matches: 8.